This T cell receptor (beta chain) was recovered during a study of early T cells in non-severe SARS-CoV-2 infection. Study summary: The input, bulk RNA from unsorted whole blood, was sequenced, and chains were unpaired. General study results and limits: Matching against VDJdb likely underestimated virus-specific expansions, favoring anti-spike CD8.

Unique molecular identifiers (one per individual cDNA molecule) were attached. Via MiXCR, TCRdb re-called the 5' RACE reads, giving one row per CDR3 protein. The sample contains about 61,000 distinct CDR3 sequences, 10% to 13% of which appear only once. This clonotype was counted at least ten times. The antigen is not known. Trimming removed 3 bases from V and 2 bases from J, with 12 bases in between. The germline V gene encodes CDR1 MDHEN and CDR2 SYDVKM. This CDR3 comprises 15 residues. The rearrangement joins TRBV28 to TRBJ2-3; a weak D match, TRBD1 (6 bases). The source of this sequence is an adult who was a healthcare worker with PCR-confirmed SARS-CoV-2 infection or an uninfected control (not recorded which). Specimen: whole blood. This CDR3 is CASSFGTGYTDTQYF. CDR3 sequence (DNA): TGTGCCAGCAGTTTTGGTACAGGGTACACAGATACGCAGTATTTT.